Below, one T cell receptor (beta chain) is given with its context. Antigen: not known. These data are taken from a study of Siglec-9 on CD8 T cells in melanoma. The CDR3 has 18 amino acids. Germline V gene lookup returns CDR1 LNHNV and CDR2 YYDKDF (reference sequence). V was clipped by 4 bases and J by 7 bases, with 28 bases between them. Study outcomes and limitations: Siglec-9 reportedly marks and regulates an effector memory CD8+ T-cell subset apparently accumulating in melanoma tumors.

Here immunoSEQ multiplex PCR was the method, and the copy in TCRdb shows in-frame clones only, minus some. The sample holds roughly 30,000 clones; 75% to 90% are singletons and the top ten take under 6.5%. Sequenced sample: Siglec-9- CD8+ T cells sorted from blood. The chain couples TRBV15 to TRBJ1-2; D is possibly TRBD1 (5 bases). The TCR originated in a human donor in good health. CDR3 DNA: TGTGCCACCAGCACAGGGATGGTTATGGCATTTGGGCTTTCTGGCTACACCTTC. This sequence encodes CATSTGMVMAFGLSGYTF.